These 8 T cell receptor beta chains were all obtained from the same sample, sequenced in a study of blood T cell repertoires in COVID-19. Measured with immunoSEQ multiplex PCR; TCRdb has only the in-frame clones, and not every one. The sample records about 310,000 clones, under 90% being singletons. Sequences were obtained from peripheral blood. These receptor sequences come from a woman aged 30 to 39 with COVID-19, enrolled during active disease.

The chain carries TRBV3-1 (or the pseudogene TRBV3-2) and TRBJ2-2; TRBD1 is a possible D gene (6 bases). Germline V gene data show CDR1 as LGHDT and CDR2 as YNNKEL (reference sequence). Trimming left V 5 bases short and J 4 bases short, with 14 bases between. CDR3 length: 15 amino acids. The CDR3 loop is CASSSHRESTGELFF. The CDR3 bases are TGTGCCAGCAGCTCTCACAGGGAAAGCACCGGGGAGCTGTTTTTT.

This chain joins TRBV29-1 and TRBJ2-7, with 8 bases that match TRBD2. The CDR3 has 13 residues. CDR1 and CDR2 (germline): SQVTM, ANQGSEA. The junction had 7 bases not matched to a gene; V was cut back by 4 bases and J by 5 bases. The CDR3 DNA reads as TGCAGCGTTGGAACGCCGGGACTAGACGAGCAGTACTTC. Translation gives CSVGTPGLDEQYF.

The gene calls are TRBV15 and TRBJ2-2; 7 positions match TRBD1. CDR1 LNHNV and CDR2 YYDKDF come from the germline V gene (reference sequence). The CDR3 loop spans 16 amino acids. With V trimmed by 2 bases and J by 0 bases, 3 bases remained unmatched. The chain's CDR3 is CATSRLGQANTGELFF. The CDR3 coding sequence is TGTGCCACCAGCAGACTAGGACAGGCGAACACCGGGGAGCTGTTTTTT. Complete variable domain (other parts from reference TRBV15 and TRBJ2-2): DAMVIQNPRYQVTQFGKPVTLSCSQTLNHNVMYWYQQKSSQAPKLLFHYYDKDFNNEADTPDNFQSRRPNTSFCFLDIRSPGLGDTAMYLCATSRLGQANTGELFFGEGSRLTVL.

V usage is TRBV28 and J usage is TRBJ1-2; a possible D gene is TRBD1 (6 bases). Per the germline V gene, CDR1 is MDHEN and CDR2 is SYDVKM. Trimming cost V 10 bases and J 7 bases, with 19 bases left between them. This CDR3 has 13 amino acids. CDR3 in DNA: TGTGCCACACCAGCAAAAGGGGGAATTGGCTACACCTTC. Its translation: CATPAKGGIGYTF.

This clone was found a few times. The CDR3 DNA sequence: TGTGCCAGCAGCTTAGTTCTAGTACCCTACGAGCAGTACTTC. Amino acid sequence: CASSLVLVPYEQYF. The chain joins TRBV7-9 to TRBJ2-7; no reliable D call. CDR1 and CDR2 (germline): SEHNR, FQNEAQ (reference sequence). V lost 1 base and J 2 bases, leaving 9 bases between the germline ends. CDR3 size: 14 residues.

This clone has a handful of counts. This same CDR3 is encoded by further DNA sequences in the sample. The chain uses TRBV4-2 and TRBJ2-7; TRBD2 matches 7 bases. The ends lost 1 base at V and 2 bases at J; junction bases unmatched: 5. CDR1 is LGHNA and CDR2 is YNFKEQ in the germline V gene. This CDR3 spans 15 amino acids. Here the CDR3 DNA reads TGTGCCAGCAGCCAAGGCGCTAGCGGAACCTACGAGCAGTACTTC. This codes for CASSQGASGTYEQYF.

To note about this clone: In the same sample, other DNA sequences code for this CDR3. The chain carries TRBV12-5 and TRBJ1-1; 7 bases match TRBD1. J was trimmed by 5 bases and V by 3 bases; bases with no gene match: 3. Germline V gene lookup returns CDR1 LGHNT and CDR2 FRNRAP. The CDR3 totals 13 residues. The CDR3 spells CASGLAGGTEAFF. CDR3 in DNA: TGTGCTAGTGGTTTAGCAGGGGGGACTGAAGCTTTCTTT.

This chain links TRBV11-2 with TRBJ1-5, with D perhaps TRBD1 (6 bases). The V and J ends lost 5 bases and 5 bases respectively, with 13 bases between them. This CDR3 contains 14 residues. Germline CDR1 is SGHAT and CDR2 is FQNNGV. Written as DNA, the CDR3 is TGTGCCAGCAGCCCCGACAGGTGGGATCAGCCCCAGCATTTT. This codes for CASSPDRWDQPQHF.